The clone carrying this TCR beta chain occurred many times. The antigen is undetermined. The data belong to a study of Graves' ophthalmopathy and Graves' hyperthyroidism. Researchers took RNA transcripts and amplified TCR beta CDR3 regions from them. HTBI primers were employed in first-round RT-PCR, then a second-round multiplex PCR followed. TCRdb re-analysed the multiplex PCR reads in MiXCR, keeping a single row per CDR3 protein. The table includes about 390,000 distinct CDR3 sequences, roughly 15% detected once. Each hyperthyroidism patient was newly diagnosed, with under 2 months' duration, and aged 18 to 65. Study findings and constraints: The blood repertoire also included most expanded thyroid clonotypes above 0.001 frequency. Discriminating ophthalmopathy from stable hyperthyroidism, a 13-signature model attained a sensitivity of 87.88% and a specificity of around 77%.

Sequencing input: peripheral blood. The receptor comes from an adult woman with stable Graves' hyperthyroidism.

CDR3 in amino acids: CASSLLATRRVEQYF. CDR3 sequence (DNA): TGTGCCAGCAGTTTGTTAGCGACCCGGAGAGTCGAGCAGTACTTC. V is TRBV27 and J is TRBJ2-7; D may be TRBD2 (5 bases). The CDR3 extends over 15 amino acids. The germline V and J ends were trimmed by 3 bases and 6 bases, with 18 bases remaining between them. The germline V gene has CDR1 MNHEY and CDR2 SMNVEV (reference sequence).